This TCR beta chain was sequenced during a study of T cells after yellow fever vaccination. TCRdb recomputed calls from the 5' RACE reads with MiXCR, one row per CDR3 protein. This repertoire shows about 400,000 distinct CDR3 sequences, approximately 10% found once; its top ten account for around 18%. With 6 bases clipped from V and 6 bases from J, the junction kept 8 bases outside the gene matches. Germline CDR1 DFQATT, CDR2 SNEGSKA (reference sequence). The CDR3 has 15 amino acids. This clonotype was counted between two and nine times. This receptor was obtained from a man between 18 and 35 years old who received the YFV17D yellow fever vaccine. This chain links TRBV20-1 with TRBJ2-1; 13 nucleotides match TRBD2. The input for sequencing was PBMCs, taken on the day of the first yellow fever vaccination. CDR3 region: CSASTGTSGANEQFF. The CDR3 DNA reads TGCAGTGCCTCAACCGGGACTAGCGGGGCCAATGAGCAGTTCTTC.